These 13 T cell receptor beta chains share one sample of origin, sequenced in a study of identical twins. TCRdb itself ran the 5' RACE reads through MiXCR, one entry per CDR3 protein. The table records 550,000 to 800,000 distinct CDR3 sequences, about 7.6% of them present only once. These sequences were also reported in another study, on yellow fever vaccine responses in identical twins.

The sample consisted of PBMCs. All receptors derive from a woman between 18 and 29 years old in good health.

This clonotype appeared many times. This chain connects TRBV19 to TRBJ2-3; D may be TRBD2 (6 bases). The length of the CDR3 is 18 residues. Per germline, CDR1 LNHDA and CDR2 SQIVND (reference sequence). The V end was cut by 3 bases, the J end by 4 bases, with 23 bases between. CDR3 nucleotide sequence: TGTGCCAGTAGTATTAATCTGCCGGTGCGGGGAAGTCCAGATACGCAGTATTTT. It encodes CASSINLPVRGSPDTQYF.

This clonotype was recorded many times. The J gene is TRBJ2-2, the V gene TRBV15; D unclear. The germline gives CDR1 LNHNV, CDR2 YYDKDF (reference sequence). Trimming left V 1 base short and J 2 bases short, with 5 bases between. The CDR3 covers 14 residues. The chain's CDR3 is CATSRVFNTGELFF. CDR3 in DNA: TGTGCCACCAGCAGAGTTTTCAACACCGGGGAGCTGTTTTTT.

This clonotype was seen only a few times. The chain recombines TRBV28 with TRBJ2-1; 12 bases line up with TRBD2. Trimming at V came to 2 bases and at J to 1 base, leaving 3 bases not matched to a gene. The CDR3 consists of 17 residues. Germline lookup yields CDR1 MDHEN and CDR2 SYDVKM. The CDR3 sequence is CASSLETSGRSYNEQFF. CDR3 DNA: TGTGCCAGCAGTTTAGAAACTAGCGGGAGGTCCTACAATGAGCAGTTCTTC.

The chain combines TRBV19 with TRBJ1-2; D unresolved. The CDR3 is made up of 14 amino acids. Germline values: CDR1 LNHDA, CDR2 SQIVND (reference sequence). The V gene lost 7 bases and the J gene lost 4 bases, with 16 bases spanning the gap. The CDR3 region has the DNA TGTGCCAGTACTGACCTTTCCGGCGGCTATGGCTACACCTTC. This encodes CASTDLSGGYGYTF.

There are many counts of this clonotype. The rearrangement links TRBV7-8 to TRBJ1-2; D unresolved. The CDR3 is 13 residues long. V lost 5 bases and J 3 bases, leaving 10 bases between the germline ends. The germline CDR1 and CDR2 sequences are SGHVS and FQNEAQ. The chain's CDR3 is CASSTTGHYGYTF. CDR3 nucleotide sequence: TGTGCCAGCAGCACCACTGGGCACTATGGCTACACCTTC.

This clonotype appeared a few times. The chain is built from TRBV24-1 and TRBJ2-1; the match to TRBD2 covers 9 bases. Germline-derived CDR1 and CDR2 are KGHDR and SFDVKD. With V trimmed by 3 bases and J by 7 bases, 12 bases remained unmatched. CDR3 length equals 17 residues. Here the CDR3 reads CATSDPSHPSGVNEQFF. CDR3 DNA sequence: TGTGCCACCAGTGATCCGAGCCATCCTAGCGGGGTTAATGAGCAGTTCTTC.

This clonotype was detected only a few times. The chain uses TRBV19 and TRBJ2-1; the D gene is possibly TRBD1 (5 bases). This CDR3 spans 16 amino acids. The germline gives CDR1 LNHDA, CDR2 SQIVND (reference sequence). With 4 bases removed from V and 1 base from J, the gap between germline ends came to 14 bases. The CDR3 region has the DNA TGTGCCAGTAGTAACAAGGGGATAGGGTCCTACAATGAGCAGTTCTTC. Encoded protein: CASSNKGIGSYNEQFF.

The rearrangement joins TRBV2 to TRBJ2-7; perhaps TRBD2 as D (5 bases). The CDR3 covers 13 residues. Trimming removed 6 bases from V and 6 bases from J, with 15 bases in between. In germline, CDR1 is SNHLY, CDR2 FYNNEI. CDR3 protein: CASRGVGTSEQYV. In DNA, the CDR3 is TGTGCCAGCAGAGGTGTAGGAACTAGCGAGCAGTACGTC.

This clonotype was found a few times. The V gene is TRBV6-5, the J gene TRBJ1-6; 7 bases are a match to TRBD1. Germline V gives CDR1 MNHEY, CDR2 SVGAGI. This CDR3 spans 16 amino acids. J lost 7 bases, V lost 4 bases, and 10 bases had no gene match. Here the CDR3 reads CASSSTLTGRNSPLHF. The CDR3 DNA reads TGTGCCAGCAGTTCGACTCTGACAGGGCGGAATTCACCCCTCCACTTT.

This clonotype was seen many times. The CDR3: CATTRRRGLTNEKLFF. The CDR3 DNA sequence: TGTGCCACCACCCGACGTAGGGGGCTAACTAATGAAAAACTGTTTTTT. The V gene is TRBV28, the J gene TRBJ1-4; 7 nucleotides align to TRBD1. Germline V gene sequence: CDR1 MDHEN, CDR2 SYDVKM. J was trimmed by 1 base and V by 10 bases; bases with no gene match: 12. The CDR3 covers 16 residues.

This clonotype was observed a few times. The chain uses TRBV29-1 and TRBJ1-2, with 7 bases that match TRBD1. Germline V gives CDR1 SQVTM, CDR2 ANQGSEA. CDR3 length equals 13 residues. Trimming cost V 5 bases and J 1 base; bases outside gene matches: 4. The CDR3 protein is CSVPGQYNYGYTF. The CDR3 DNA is TGCAGCGTTCCGGGACAGTATAACTATGGCTACACCTTC. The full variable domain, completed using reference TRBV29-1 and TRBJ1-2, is SAVISQKPSRDICQRGTSLTIQCQVDSQVTMMFWYRQQPGQSLTLIATANQGSEATYESGFVIDKFPISRPNLTFSTLTVSNMSPEDSSIYLCSVPGQYNYGYTFGSGTRLTVV.

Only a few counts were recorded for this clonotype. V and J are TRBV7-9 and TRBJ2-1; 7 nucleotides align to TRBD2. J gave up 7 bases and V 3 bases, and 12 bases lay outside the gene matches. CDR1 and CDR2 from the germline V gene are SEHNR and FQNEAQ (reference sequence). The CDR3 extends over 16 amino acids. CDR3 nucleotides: TGTGCCAGCAGCTTTGGCGGGAGAGTCTCGGAAAATGAGCAGTTCTTC. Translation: CASSFGGRVSENEQFF.

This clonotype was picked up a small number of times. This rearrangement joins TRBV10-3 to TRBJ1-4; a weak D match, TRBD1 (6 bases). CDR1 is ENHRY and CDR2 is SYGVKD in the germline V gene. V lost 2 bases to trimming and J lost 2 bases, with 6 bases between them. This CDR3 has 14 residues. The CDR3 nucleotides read TGTGCCATCAGTGAGACAGGGACTAATGAAAAACTGTTTTTT. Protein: CAISETGTNEKLFF.